Each of the 22 T cell receptor beta chains below was sequenced from the same sample in a study of beta chain features in type 1 diabetes. Reverse transcription of all isolated RNA meant that expressed TCRB transcripts were sequenced. The data were produced by immunoSEQ multiplex PCR, yet TCRdb's version contains in-frame clones alone and is incomplete. The data show hundreds of thousands of clones, 25% to 35% seen once. The sample consisted of naive CD4+ T cells from blood. These receptor sequences come from a man between 18 and 29 years old in good health.

This clone was recorded a few times. This chain connects TRBV7-2 to TRBJ2-2; D is tentatively TRBD1 or TRBD2 (5 bases each). This CDR3 is 16 amino acids long. Germline CDR1 reads SGHTA; CDR2 reads FQGNSA. V was shortened by 6 bases and J by 5 bases, with 19 bases between the two germline ends. CDR3 sequence: CASSRTGPRGTGELFF. The CDR3 DNA reads TGTGCCAGCAGTCGGACGGGACCACGGGGAACCGGGGAGCTGTTTTTT.

V usage is TRBV30 and J usage is TRBJ2-2; 12 bases map to TRBD2. V was clipped by 4 bases and J by 1 base; unmatched bases: 10. CDR1 is GTSNPN, CDR2 SVGIG, per germline (reference sequence). The length of the CDR3 is 18 residues. The CDR3 loop is CAWTEGTLAGGNTGELFF. The CDR3 DNA reads TGTGCCTGGACCGAGGGGACACTAGCGGGAGGGAACACCGGGGAGCTGTTTTTT.

This clone has just a few counts. The chain uses TRBV5-1 and TRBJ2-2, with 7 bases lining up with TRBD1. The CDR3 covers 13 residues. V shed 3 bases and J 7 bases; nucleotides not matched to a gene: 3. Germline V gene lookup returns CDR1 SGHRS and CDR2 YFSETQ. CDR3 loop: CASSSTGYGELFF. The CDR3 nucleotides read TGCGCCAGCAGCTCGACAGGGTACGGGGAGCTGTTTTTT.

The CDR3, as DNA: TGTGCCAGCAGCCCTCTCCCGGTCCCGGACGGGGAGACCCAGTACTTC. Translation gives CASSPLPVPDGETQYF. The chain uses TRBV7-6 and TRBJ2-5; D is unclear. Germline V gene lookup returns CDR1 SGHVS and CDR2 FNYEAQ. The V end was cut by 5 bases, the J end by 5 bases, with 21 bases between. This CDR3 is 16 amino acids long.

This sequence joins TRBV25-1 and TRBJ2-3; 12 positions match TRBD2. Germline trimming cut 11 bases from V and 0 bases from J; bases unmatched to any gene: 9. The CDR3 sequence is 16 residues long. Germline V gene lookup returns CDR1 MGHDK and CDR2 SYGVNS. CDR3 protein: CAAALAGGPSTDTQYF. Here the CDR3 DNA reads TGTGCCGCCGCACTAGCGGGAGGTCCTAGCACAGATACGCAGTATTTT.

The chain employs TRBV29-1 and TRBJ2-7; D possibly corresponds to TRBD1 (6 bases). The CDR3 covers 12 residues. The germline CDR1 and CDR2 sequences are SQVTM and ANQGSEA. Trimming took 6 bases from V and 5 from J, leaving 14 bases between them. The CDR3 DNA reads as TGCAGCGTACAGGGTCCGGGCGACGAGCAGTACTTC. It specifies CSVQGPGDEQYF.

This sequence joins TRBV30 and TRBJ2-7, with 9 bases aligning to TRBD2. CDR3 length equals 13 residues. Germline loops: CDR1 GTSNPN, CDR2 SVGIG (reference sequence). The ends lost 4 bases at V and 7 bases at J; junction bases unmatched: 8. CDR3 sequence (DNA): TGTGCCTGGAAGCCGGGACTAGCACCTGAGCAGTACTTC. It codes for CAWKPGLAPEQYF.

This clone was detected a few times. The chain employs TRBV30 and TRBJ2-1, with 10 bases that match TRBD1. This CDR3 has 14 amino acids. J gave up 7 bases and V 3 bases, and 6 bases lay outside the gene matches. The germline CDR1 and CDR2 sequences are GTSNPN and SVGIG (reference sequence). CDR3 nucleotides: TGTGCCTGGAGGCAAGACAGGGGGCCTAATGAGCAGTTCTTC. Translation: CAWRQDRGPNEQFF. Filled out from reference TRBV30 and TRBJ2-1, the complete variable domain reads SQTIHQWPATLVQPVGSPLSLECTVEGTSNPNLYWYRQAAGRGLQLLFYSVGIGQISSEVPQNLSASRPQDRQFILSSKKLLLSDSGFYLCAWRQDRGPNEQFFGPGTRLTVL.

This chain links TRBV4-1 with TRBJ1-1, with 12 bases that match TRBD1. This CDR3 has 18 residues. V trimming: 3 bases; J trimming: 4 bases; junction bases outside the gene matches: 12. Germline CDR1 reads MGHRA; CDR2 reads YSYEKL. CDR3 nucleotides: TGCGCCAGCAGCCAGAGGCACCGACGGGACAGGGGGCTCACTGAAGCTTTCTTT. This sequence encodes CASSQRHRRDRGLTEAFF.

This clone occurred a few times. V gene TRBV30 combines with J gene TRBJ1-2; 10 positions agree with TRBD1. The CDR3 consists of 14 residues. The V gene end was trimmed by 3 bases and the J gene end by 6 bases; junction bases not matched to a gene: 7. Germline V gene data show CDR1 as GTSNPN and CDR2 as SVGIG (reference sequence). The chain's CDR3 is CAWRRDRGRNGYTF. CDR3 sequence (DNA): TGTGCCTGGAGAAGGGACAGGGGAAGGAATGGCTACACCTTC.

The genes are TRBV7-2 and TRBJ2-1; D call uncertain. The length of the CDR3 is 13 residues. Trimming shortened V by 2 bases and J by 9 bases, and 11 bases separated the two germline ends. Germline V gene data show CDR1 as SGHTA and CDR2 as FQGNSA. Written as DNA, the CDR3 is TGTGCCAGCAGCTTAAACAGTATAGGTGAGCAGTTCTTC. It codes for CASSLNSIGEQFF.

V and J are TRBV18 and TRBJ2-1; D unresolved. This CDR3 contains 13 residues. Germline CDR1 KGHSH, CDR2 LQKENI. Trimming stripped 6 bases from V and 6 bases from J, with 12 bases between. CDR3 protein: CASSSDLSNEQFF. Here the CDR3 DNA reads TGTGCCAGCTCCTCAGACCTTAGCAATGAGCAGTTCTTC.

The chain carries TRBV9 and TRBJ2-1, with 7 bases that match TRBD2. CDR1 SGDLS and CDR2 YYNGEE come from the germline V gene. This CDR3 region has 15 residues. V was clipped by 4 bases and J by 10 bases; unmatched bases: 14. DNA of the CDR3: TGTGCCAGCAGCTTGAGGGCTAGCGGAGCCCAGGAGCAGTTCTTC. Protein sequence: CASSLRASGAQEQFF.

This clone was recorded a few times. J is TRBJ1-1 and V is TRBV7-9; D uncertain. This CDR3 is built from 11 residues. The germline gives CDR1 SEHNR, CDR2 FQNEAQ (reference sequence). V shed 4 bases and J shed 6 bases, with 6 bases lying between them. The CDR3 coding sequence is TGTGCCAGCAGCTCAGACGCTGAAGCTTTCTTT. Protein sequence: CASSSDAEAFF.

This clone was observed a few times. V and J are TRBV30 and TRBJ2-3, with a weak D call TRBD1 (6 bases). Trimming took off 6 bases at V and 6 bases at J, with 19 bases between the two ends. Germline V gives CDR1 GTSNPN, CDR2 SVGIG (reference sequence). The CDR3 sequence is 14 residues long. CDR3 sequence (DNA): TGTGCCTGCGCTTCAGGGGTTACTGTGGATACGCAGTATTTT. This codes for CACASGVTVDTQYF.

The chain uses TRBV29-1 and TRBJ2-2; D not resolved. Trimming stripped 0 bases from V and 9 bases from J, with 8 bases between. Germline-derived CDR1 and CDR2 are SQVTM and ANQGSEA. This CDR3 is built from 12 residues. The CDR3 nucleotides read TGCAGCGTTGAAGATCGGTCTCGGGAGCTGTTTTTT. Translation gives CSVEDRSRELFF.

This clone was found a few times. The J gene is TRBJ2-7, the V gene TRBV4-3; 8 nucleotides match TRBD2. Germline-derived CDR1 and CDR2 are LGHNA and YSLEER. Unmatched junction bases numbered 7, after V lost 4 bases and J lost 2 bases. This CDR3 region has 15 residues. Here the CDR3 DNA reads TGCGCCAGCAGCCGGAATAGCGGGACGACCTACGAGCAGTACTTC. Protein product: CASSRNSGTTYEQYF.

This clone was detected only once. The CDR3 nucleotides are TGTGCCAGCAGCCTAGGACGAGTGGACACCTACTCCTACGAGCAGTACTTC. This sequence encodes CASSLGRVDTYSYEQYF. This rearrangement joins TRBV7-2 to TRBJ2-7, with D perhaps TRBD1 (5 bases). Germline CDR1 and CDR2: SGHTA and FQGNSA. The V and J ends lost 5 bases and 0 bases respectively, with 20 bases between them. This CDR3 contains 17 residues. Full variable domain (rest looked up from reference TRBV7-2 and TRBJ2-7): GAGVSQSPSNKVTEKGKDVELRCDPISGHTALYWYRQSLGQGLEFLIYFQGNSAPDKSGLPSDRFSAERTGGSVSTLTIQRTQQEDSAVYLCASSLGRVDTYSYEQYFGPGTRLTVT.

V and J are TRBV5-1 and TRBJ2-7, with 9 bases matching TRBD1. CDR3 length equals 14 residues. Trimming took 1 base from V and 4 from J; bases not matched to a gene: 3. From germline, CDR1 is SGHRS and CDR2 YFSETQ. The CDR3 nucleotides read TGCGCCAGCAGCTTGCCGACAGGGGGTTACGAGCAGTACTTC. It yields the protein CASSLPTGGYEQYF.

This sequence joins TRBV30 and TRBJ1-1; 8 bases fit TRBD1. This CDR3 has 14 residues. The germline gives CDR1 GTSNPN, CDR2 SVGIG (reference sequence). Trimming at V came to 3 bases and at J to 7 bases, leaving 10 bases not matched to a gene. Here the CDR3 reads CAWRLTRGQVEAFF. For the CDR3, the DNA is TGTGCCTGGAGACTAACCAGGGGGCAGGTTGAAGCTTTCTTT.

This sequence joins TRBV13 and TRBJ2-3, with D possibly matching TRBD1 (5 bases). There are 12 residues in the CDR3. Germline V CDR1 and CDR2: PRHDT, FYEKMQ (reference sequence). V was pared by 11 bases and J by 14 bases, with 23 bases between. CDR3 sequence (DNA): TGTGCCGCCACGTTTGAGGCAGGGAACTGGTATTTT. This encodes CAATFEAGNWYF.

This clone was seen more than once but under ten times. Other DNA sequences of this sample code for an identical CDR3. The chain is built from TRBV5-1 and TRBJ2-7; 8 positions match TRBD2. In germline, CDR1 is SGHRS, CDR2 YFSETQ. There are 14 residues in the CDR3. V lost 0 bases, J lost 3 bases, and 2 bases stayed unmatched. The CDR3 protein is CASSLAGGSYEQYF. The CDR3 DNA reads as TGCGCCAGCAGCTTGGCGGGAGGGAGCTACGAGCAGTACTTC.